The 31 T cell receptor beta chains below were found in one sample sequenced in a study of shared clonotypes between healthy human individuals. Terminally differentiated effector memory CD45RA+ cells were left out of the naive CD8 fraction, which was CD45RO-negative and positively selected for CCR7. Data came from immunoSEQ multiplex PCR; TCRdb stores just in-frame clones and leaves some out. The sample records more than 2 million clones, just over 90% being singletons. Sequencing used naive CD8+ T cells from PBMCs. The receptors were sampled from a man aged 18 to 30 in good health. Some clones in this sample may be carry-over from other donors' samples.

This clone has only one observation. The chain is built from TRBV28 and TRBJ2-1; TRBD2 agrees at 10 bases. This CDR3 is 16 amino acids long. The V segment lost 5 bases and the J segment 1 base; nucleotides outside the gene matches: 5. From germline, CDR1 is MDHEN and CDR2 SYDVKM. DNA of the CDR3: TGTGCCAGCAGTACTAGCGGGACATCATCCTACAATGAGCAGTTCTTC. Its protein is CASSTSGTSSYNEQFF.

The chain is built from TRBV29-1 and TRBJ2-7, with 9 bases that match TRBD1. The J segment lost 2 bases and the V segment lost 4 bases, leaving 3 bases of the junction unmatched. The germline CDR1 and CDR2 sequences are SQVTM and ANQGSEA. CDR3 length: 13 amino acids. CDR3 nucleotide sequence: TGCAGCGTTGTGTGGACAGGGGCCTACGAGCAGTACTTC. This codes for CSVVWTGAYEQYF.

This chain connects TRBV27 to TRBJ1-1; perhaps TRBD1 as D (6 bases). The ends were cut back, 2 bases at V and 5 bases at J, with 12 bases in the middle. The germline gives CDR1 MNHEY, CDR2 SMNVEV (reference sequence). The CDR3 loop spans 14 amino acids. In DNA form, the CDR3 reads TGTGCCAGCAGTTTACGCAGGGGTGTTACTGAAGCTTTCTTT. It encodes CASSLRRGVTEAFF.

The genes are TRBV4-3 and TRBJ2-2, with 9 bases fitting TRBD1. The germline V gene has CDR1 LGHNA and CDR2 YSLEER. The CDR3 loop spans 16 amino acids. V lost 3 bases to trimming and J lost 3 bases; unmatched junction nucleotides: 5. The CDR3 sequence is CASSQRDRVDTGELFF. The CDR3 DNA sequence: TGCGCCAGCAGCCAGAGGGACAGGGTTGACACCGGGGAGCTGTTTTTT.

The rearrangement uses TRBV19 and TRBJ1-2; no definite D call. CDR1 is LNHDA, CDR2 SQIVND, per germline (reference sequence). CDR3 length: 11 residues. V was shortened by 6 bases and J by 7 bases, with 9 bases between the two germline ends. The CDR3 here is CASRYLGGYTF. The CDR3 DNA reads TGTGCCAGTAGGTACCTGGGTGGCTACACCTTC.

The V gene is TRBV27, the J gene TRBJ1-5; TRBD1 might be the D (6 bases). CDR1 and CDR2 (germline): MNHEY, SMNVEV (reference sequence). Trimming shortened V by 6 bases and J by 4 bases, and 10 bases separated the two germline ends. The CDR3 loop spans 13 amino acids. For the CDR3, the DNA is TGTGCCAGCAGACAGGGCATGAATCAGCCCCAGCATTTT. Its translation is CASRQGMNQPQHF.

The chain couples TRBV29-1 to TRBJ1-1; a weak D match, TRBD1 (5 bases). The CDR3 is made up of 15 amino acids. In germline, CDR1 is SQVTM, CDR2 ANQGSEA. Deletions cut 0 bases from V and 4 bases from J, with 15 bases between. The CDR3 bases are TGCAGCGTTGAAGAGGGGGATGTGTATGGCACTGAAGCTTTCTTT. As protein: CSVEEGDVYGTEAFF.

This sequence joins TRBV7-6 and TRBJ1-5; D gene uncertain. Between the trimmed V and J ends, which lost 0 bases and 7 bases, there was a span of 7 bases. Germline CDR1 is SGHVS and CDR2 is FNYEAQ. This CDR3 has 13 residues. The CDR3 region is CASSLALRQPQHF. The DNA for the CDR3 is TGTGCCAGCAGCTTAGCGTTACGACAGCCCCAGCATTTT.

Turning to this clone: The sample has other DNA sequences that encode this CDR3 too. The chain recombines TRBV6-5 with TRBJ1-2; D is uncertain. Trimming removed 0 bases at V and 0 bases at J, with 5 bases between. Looked up from germline, CDR1 is MNHEY and CDR2 is SVGAGI. The CDR3 spans 14 residues. In nucleotides, the CDR3 is TGTGCCAGCAGTTACTCTTCAGCTAACTATGGCTACACCTTC. Encoded protein: CASSYSSANYGYTF.

The genes are TRBV30 and TRBJ2-7; TRBD1 is a possible D gene (5 bases). Trimming took 5 bases from V and 6 from J, leaving 17 bases between them. Germline assignment: CDR1 GTSNPN and CDR2 SVGIG (reference sequence). The CDR3 loop spans 13 amino acids. The CDR3 loop reads CAWGVLRGAEQYF. For the CDR3, the DNA is TGTGCCTGGGGGGTGCTAAGGGGCGCCGAGCAGTACTTC. Variable domain in full (rest from reference TRBV30 and TRBJ2-7): SQTIHQWPATLVQPVGSPLSLECTVEGTSNPNLYWYRQAAGRGLQLLFYSVGIGQISSEVPQNLSASRPQDRQFILSSKKLLLSDSGFYLCAWGVLRGAEQYFGPGTRLTVT.

This chain uses TRBV11-1 with TRBJ2-3, with D unresolved. V was clipped by 4 bases and J by 5 bases, with 10 bases between them. The CDR3 spans 13 residues. From germline, CDR1 is SGHAT and CDR2 FQDESV (reference sequence). The CDR3 loop reads CASSSQNGDTQYF. The DNA for the CDR3 is TGTGCCAGCAGCTCCCAAAACGGAGATACGCAGTATTTT.

The chain has TRBV6-1 and TRBJ2-5; D is perhaps TRBD2 (6 bases). V shed 5 bases and J shed 5 bases, with 9 bases lying between them. CDR3 length equals 12 residues. Germline V gene sequence: CDR1 MNHNS, CDR2 SASEGT. The CDR3 protein is CASSIRGETQYF. CDR3 sequence (DNA): TGTGCCAGCAGTATACGGGGGGAGACCCAGTACTTC.

The rearrangement links TRBV7-9 to TRBJ2-7; 12 nucleotides match TRBD2. Germline CDR1 SEHNR, CDR2 FQNEAQ (reference sequence). This CDR3 is 18 amino acids long. Trimming cost V 1 base and J 3 bases; bases outside gene matches: 10. The CDR3 DNA is TGTGCCAGCAGCTTAGTCCGACTAGCGGGAGCCCAAGGCTACGAGCAGTACTTC. Its translation is CASSLVRLAGAQGYEQYF.

This chain's CDR3 is CASSLRMRSDNEKLFF. DNA of the CDR3: TGTGCCAGCAGCTTGAGGATGAGGTCAGATAATGAAAAACTGTTTTTT. This sequence joins TRBV5-6 and TRBJ1-4, with no clear D. The CDR3 is 16 residues long. Germline V gene data show CDR1 as SGHDT and CDR2 as YYEEEE. Trimming shortened V by 1 base and J by 4 bases, and 14 bases separated the two germline ends.

The V gene is TRBV5-5, the J gene TRBJ2-7; no clear D gene. This CDR3 is built from 16 residues. From germline, CDR1 is SGHKS and CDR2 YYEKEE (reference sequence). V was trimmed by 4 bases and J by 4 bases, leaving 21 bases between them. The CDR3 DNA follows: TGTGCCAGCAGCACAAAACAATTCCACCTGGAATACGAGCAGTACTTC. Translation: CASSTKQFHLEYEQYF.

As to this clone: The sample contains more than one DNA sequence encoding this CDR3. The V call is TRBV7-9, the J call TRBJ1-2; no clear D. The CDR3 spans 12 residues. V lost 6 bases and J 4 bases, leaving 9 bases between the germline ends. Germline loops: CDR1 SEHNR, CDR2 FQNEAQ (reference sequence). In DNA form, the CDR3 reads TGTGCCAGCAGTCCCGGCCGCTATGGCTACACCTTC. This encodes CASSPGRYGYTF.

The chain links TRBV2 to TRBJ1-4; perhaps TRBD1 as D (5 bases). There are 12 residues in the CDR3. The germline V gene has CDR1 SNHLY and CDR2 FYNNEI. V shed 10 bases and J shed 10 bases, with 16 bases lying between them. The CDR3 DNA follows: TGTGCCACCCTGGACGGGGGGGGAAAACTGTTTTTT. It codes for CATLDGGGKLFF.

The genes are TRBV28 and TRBJ2-7, with D possibly TRBD2 on 5 matching bases. The CDR3 runs 17 residues. Germline V gene data show CDR1 as MDHEN and CDR2 as SYDVKM. The V end was cut by 2 bases, the J end by 2 bases, with 19 bases between. For the CDR3, the DNA is TGTGCCAGCAGTTTAGAGGGAACTAGTATAGATCCCTACGAGCAGTACTTC. This translates into CASSLEGTSIDPYEQYF.

The J gene is TRBJ2-2, the V gene TRBV5-4; D ambiguous. V lost 4 bases, J lost 6 bases, and 7 bases lay in between. Germline values: CDR1 SGHNT, CDR2 YYREEE (reference sequence). CDR3 size: 12 residues. DNA for the CDR3: TGTGCCAGCAGCCTCTCGGCCGGGGAGCTGTTTTTT. As protein: CASSLSAGELFF.

The genes are TRBV27 and TRBJ1-1; maybe TRBD1 (5 bases). The CDR3 has 13 amino acids. The V and J ends lost 8 bases and 3 bases respectively, with 13 bases between them. Germline CDR1 MNHEY, CDR2 SMNVEV (reference sequence). The CDR3 loop reads CASLGGGDTEAFF. CDR3 coding DNA: TGTGCCAGCCTCGGGGGAGGGGACACTGAAGCTTTCTTT.

The J gene is TRBJ2-5, the V gene TRBV10-1; D not certain. The V gene lost 1 base and the J gene lost 2 bases, with 8 bases spanning the gap. CDR1 is WNHNN and CDR2 is SYGVQD in the germline V gene (reference sequence). This CDR3 region has 14 residues. CDR3 bases: TGCGCCAGCAGTGAGTACGGGCGGCAAGAGACCCAGTACTTC. The encoded protein is CASSEYGRQETQYF.

V gene TRBV19 combines with J gene TRBJ2-7, with a weak D call TRBD1 (5 bases). V lost 3 bases and J lost 3, with 15 bases in between. Per germline, CDR1 LNHDA and CDR2 SQIVND (reference sequence). The CDR3 contains 15 residues. CDR3: CASSIIGQGLYEQYF. CDR3 coding DNA: TGTGCCAGTAGTATTATAGGGCAGGGTCTCTACGAGCAGTACTTC.

This clone was seen a handful of times. The identical CDR3 is also encoded by other nucleotide sequences in the sample. This chain connects TRBV9 to TRBJ1-1; D ambiguous. This CDR3 comprises 13 residues. V shed 4 bases and J shed 5 bases, with 12 bases lying between them. Germline CDR1 reads SGDLS; CDR2 reads YYNGEE. CDR3 bases: TGTGCCAGCAGCCCCCGTGGAGATACTGAAGCTTTCTTT. Its translation: CASSPRGDTEAFF. Combining the CDR3 with reference TRBV9 and TRBJ1-1 gives the whole variable domain DSGVTQTPKHLITATGQRVTLRCSPRSGDLSVYWYQQSLDQGLQFLIQYYNGEERAKGNILERFSAQQFPDLHSELNLSSLELGDSALYFCASSPRGDTEAFFGQGTRLTVV.

This chain links TRBV28 with TRBJ1-2; 7 nucleotides agree with TRBD1. V lost 7 bases to trimming and J lost 6 bases; unmatched junction nucleotides: 14. The CDR3 is 15 residues long. Germline V gene sequence: CDR1 MDHEN, CDR2 SYDVKM. CDR3 loop: CASTLPVGQRDGYTF. The CDR3 nucleotides read TGTGCCAGCACCCTCCCTGTGGGACAGAGGGATGGCTACACCTTC.

This chain uses TRBV7-9 with TRBJ1-1; no firm D call. This CDR3 has 14 amino acids. The germline V and J ends were trimmed by 2 bases and 4 bases, with 11 bases remaining between them. CDR1 is SEHNR, CDR2 FQNEAQ, per germline (reference sequence). This CDR3 reads CASSLRHGITEAFF. DNA for the CDR3: TGTGCCAGCAGCTTACGTCATGGTATCACTGAAGCTTTCTTT.

The rearrangement joins TRBV6-6 to TRBJ1-2; unclear D gene. This CDR3 contains 14 residues. Germline V gives CDR1 MNHNY, CDR2 SVGAGI (reference sequence). The V end lost 5 bases, the J end lost 8 bases, and 18 bases lay between the germline ends. The chain's CDR3 is CASSPTPYLVGYTF. CDR3 DNA: TGTGCCAGCAGTCCAACACCTTACCTCGTCGGCTACACCTTC.

There are a few counts of this clone. The chain joins TRBV29-1 to TRBJ1-2; TRBD1 matches at 8 bases. The CDR3 is 12 residues long. V dropped 5 bases and J dropped 8; count of bases not matched to a gene: 7. Germline V gene sequence: CDR1 SQVTM, CDR2 ANQGSEA. The CDR3 loop is CSVTLQGGGYTF. The CDR3 coding sequence is TGCAGCGTTACACTACAGGGGGGAGGCTACACCTTC.

With regard to this clone: Other DNA sequences from this sample encode an identical CDR3 as well. The rearrangement links TRBV6-5 to TRBJ1-1; 8 bases map to TRBD1. Per germline, CDR1 MNHEY and CDR2 SVGAGI. V shed 5 bases and J 1 base; nucleotides not matched to a gene: 6. This CDR3 is 15 amino acids long. CDR3 region: CASSRGQGRNTEAFF. The CDR3 nucleotides read TGTGCCAGCAGTCGAGGACAGGGACGGAACACTGAAGCTTTCTTT.

This clone was observed a single time. The rearrangement joins TRBV6-5 to TRBJ2-1; 9 bases are a match to TRBD2. V lost 5 bases to trimming and J lost 9 bases; unmatched junction nucleotides: 5. The V gene's germline CDR1 is MNHEY and CDR2 SVGAGI. There are 13 residues in the CDR3. CDR3 sequence: CASSLAGPAEQFF. The CDR3 bases are TGTGCCAGCAGTCTAGCGGGACCAGCTGAGCAGTTCTTC.

This chain uses TRBV7-2 with TRBJ2-7, with D unclear. V was shortened by 4 bases and J by 0 bases, with 13 bases between the two germline ends. This CDR3 contains 15 residues. Germline CDR1 and CDR2: SGHTA and FQGNSA. CDR3 sequence reads: CASSSAPRPSYEQYF. CDR3 DNA sequence: TGTGCCAGCAGCTCCGCCCCCCGCCCCTCCTACGAGCAGTACTTC. The full variable domain, with the rest looked up from reference TRBV7-2 and TRBJ2-7, is GAGVSQSPSNKVTEKGKDVELRCDPISGHTALYWYRQSLGQGLEFLIYFQGNSAPDKSGLPSDRFSAERTGGSVSTLTIQRTQQEDSAVYLCASSSAPRPSYEQYFGPGTRLTVT.

Only a few counts were recorded for this clone. The same CDR3 is also encoded by other DNA sequences in this sample. The chain joins TRBV9 to TRBJ2-7, with 8 nucleotides matching TRBD1. The germline V gene has CDR1 SGDLS and CDR2 YYNGEE. The CDR3 loop spans 14 amino acids. The J segment lost 1 base and the V segment lost 4 bases, leaving 4 bases of the junction unmatched. Here the CDR3 DNA reads TGTGCCAGCAGCCCCCGGGACAGGTCCTACGAGCAGTACTTC. Its protein product is CASSPRDRSYEQYF. The full variable domain, with the rest looked up from reference TRBV9 and TRBJ2-7, is DSGVTQTPKHLITATGQRVTLRCSPRSGDLSVYWYQQSLDQGLQFLIQYYNGEERAKGNILERFSAQQFPDLHSELNLSSLELGDSALYFCASSPRDRSYEQYFGPGTRLTVT.